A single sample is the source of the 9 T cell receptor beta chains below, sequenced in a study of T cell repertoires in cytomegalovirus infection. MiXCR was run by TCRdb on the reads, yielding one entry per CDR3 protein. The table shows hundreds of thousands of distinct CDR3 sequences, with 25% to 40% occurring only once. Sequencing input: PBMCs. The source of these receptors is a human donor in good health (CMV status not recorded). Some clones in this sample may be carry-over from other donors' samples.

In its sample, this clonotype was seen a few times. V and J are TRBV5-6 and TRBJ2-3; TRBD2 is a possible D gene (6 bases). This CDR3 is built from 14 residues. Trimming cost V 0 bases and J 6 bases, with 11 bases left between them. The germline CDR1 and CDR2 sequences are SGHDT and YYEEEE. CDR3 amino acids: CASSLVSAGDTQYF. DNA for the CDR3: TGTGCCAGCAGCTTGGTTTCCGCGGGGGATACGCAGTATTTT.

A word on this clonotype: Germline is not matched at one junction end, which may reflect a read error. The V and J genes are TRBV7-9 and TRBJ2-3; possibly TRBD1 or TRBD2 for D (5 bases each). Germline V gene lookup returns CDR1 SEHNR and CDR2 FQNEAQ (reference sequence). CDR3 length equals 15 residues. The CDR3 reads CASSKGTVGVDMQYF. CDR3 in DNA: TGTGCCAGCAGCAAAGGGACCGTCGGGGTGGATATGCAGTATTTT.

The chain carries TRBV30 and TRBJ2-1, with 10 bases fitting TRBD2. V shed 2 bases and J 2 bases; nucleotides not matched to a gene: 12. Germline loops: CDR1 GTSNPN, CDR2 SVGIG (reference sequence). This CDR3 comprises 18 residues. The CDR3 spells CAWSFLSSGGTTYNEQFF. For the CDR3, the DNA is TGTGCCTGGAGTTTCTTATCTAGCGGGGGCACAACCTACAATGAGCAGTTCTTC.

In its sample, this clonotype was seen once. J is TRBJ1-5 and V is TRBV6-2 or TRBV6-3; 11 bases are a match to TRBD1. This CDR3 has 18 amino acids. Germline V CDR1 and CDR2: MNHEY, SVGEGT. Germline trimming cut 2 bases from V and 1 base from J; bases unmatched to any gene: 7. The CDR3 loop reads CASSYRRTGGSSNQPQHF. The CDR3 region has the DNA TGTGCCAGCAGTTACCGCCGGACAGGGGGCTCAAGCAATCAGCCCCAGCATTTT.

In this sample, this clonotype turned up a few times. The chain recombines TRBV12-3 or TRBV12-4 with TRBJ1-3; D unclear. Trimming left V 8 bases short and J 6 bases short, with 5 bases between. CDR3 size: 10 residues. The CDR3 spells CASQENTIYF. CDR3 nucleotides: TGTGCCAGCCAGGAAAACACCATATATTTT.

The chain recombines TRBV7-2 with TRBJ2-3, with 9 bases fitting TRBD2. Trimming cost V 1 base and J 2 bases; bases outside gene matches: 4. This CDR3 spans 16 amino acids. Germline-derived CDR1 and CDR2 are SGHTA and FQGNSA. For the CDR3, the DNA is TGTGCCAGCAGCTTAGGGGCGGGGGGGACCACAGATACGCAGTATTTT. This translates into CASSLGAGGTTDTQYF. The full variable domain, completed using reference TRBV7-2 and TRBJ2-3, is GAGVSQSPSNKVTEKGKDVELRCDPISGHTALYWYRQSLGQGLEFLIYFQGNSAPDKSGLPSDRFSAERTGGSVSTLTIQRTQQEDSAVYLCASSLGAGGTTDTQYFGPGTRLTVL.

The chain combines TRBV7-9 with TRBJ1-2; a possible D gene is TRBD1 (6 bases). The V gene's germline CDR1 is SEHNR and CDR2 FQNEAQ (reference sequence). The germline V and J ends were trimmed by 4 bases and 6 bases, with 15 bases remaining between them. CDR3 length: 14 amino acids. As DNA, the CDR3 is TGTGCCAGCAGCTCTTATAGGACAGAGGATGGCTACACCTTC. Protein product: CASSSYRTEDGYTF.

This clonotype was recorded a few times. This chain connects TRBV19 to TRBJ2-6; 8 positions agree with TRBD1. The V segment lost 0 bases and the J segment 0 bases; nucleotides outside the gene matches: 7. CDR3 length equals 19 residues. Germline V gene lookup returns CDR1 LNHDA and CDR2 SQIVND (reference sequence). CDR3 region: CASSIEGTGTFSGANVLTF. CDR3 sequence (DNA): TGTGCCAGTAGTATAGAAGGGACAGGAACCTTCTCTGGGGCCAACGTCCTGACTTTC. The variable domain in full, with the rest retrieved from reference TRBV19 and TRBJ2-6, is DGGITQSPKYLFRKEGQNVTLSCEQNLNHDAMYWYRQDPGQGLRLIYYSQIVNDFQKGDIAEGYSVSREKKESFPLTVTSAQKNPTAFYLCASSIEGTGTFSGANVLTFGAGSRLTVL.

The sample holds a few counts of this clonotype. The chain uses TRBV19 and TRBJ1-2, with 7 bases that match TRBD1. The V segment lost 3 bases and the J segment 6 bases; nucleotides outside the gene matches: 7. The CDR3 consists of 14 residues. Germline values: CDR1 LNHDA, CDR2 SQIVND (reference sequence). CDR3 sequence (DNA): TGTGCCAGTAGTATGGGAAGGGGGCTGGATGGCTACACCTTC. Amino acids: CASSMGRGLDGYTF.